A selection of T cell receptor beta chains follows, all from one sample in a study of blood T cell dynamics during melanoma immunotherapy. The assay was immunoSEQ multiplex PCR, and TCRdb's table has in-frame clones only and misses some. The sample holds approximately 9,700 clones, roughly 90% seen once. This material consisted of blood, taken from a patient treated with checkpoint blockade. The origin of the receptors is a human donor with melanoma. CDR3s include the opening cysteine and the closing phenylalanine or tryptophan. A D gene is named only where the DNA matches it firmly. For some rows the clone size is stated as once, few or many, or as a class when expanded; others skip it.

d_gene | j_gene | abundance | v_gene | CDR3aa | CDR3nt
TRBD1 | TRBJ2-3 | NA | TRBV6-4 | CASSLTGGADTQYF | TGTGCCAGCAGCCTAACAGGGGGCGCAGATACGCAGTATTTT
NA | TRBJ2-1 | NA | TRBV6-6 | CASSYPPFANEQFF | TGTGCCAGCAGTTACCCGCCGTTCGCCAATGAGCAGTTCTTC
TRBD2 | TRBJ2-7 | few | TRBV7-6 | CASSRGTSGGGEQYF | TGTGCCAGCAGCCGCGGGACTAGCGGGGGAGGCGAGCAGTACTTC
NA | TRBJ2-7 | NA | TRBV21-1 | CASSKVGRDYEQYF | TGTGCCAGCAGCAAAGTCGGGCGGGACTACGAGCAGTACTTC
NA | TRBJ2-1 | few | TRBV7-2 | CASSLAEYNEQFF | TGTGCCAGCAGCTTAGCGGAATACAATGAGCAGTTCTTC
NA | TRBJ2-3 | NA | TRBV7-8 | CASSPSEGDTQYF | TGTGCCAGCAGCCCCTCCGAGGGAGATACGCAGTATTTT
TRBD1 | TRBJ1-1 | few | TRBV4-2 | CASSRTGAEAFF | TGTGCCAGCAGCAGGACAGGGGCTGAAGCTTTCTTT
TRBD2 | TRBJ2-7 | few | TRBV11-2 | CASSVYGGTSGTSYEQYF | TGTGCCAGCAGCGTATACGGGGGGACTAGCGGGACCTCCTACGAGCAGTACTTC
NA | TRBJ1-4 | NA | TRBV9 | CASSVPDSRLFF | TGTGCCAGCAGCGTACCGGACAGCAGACTGTTTTTT
NA | TRBJ1-6 | NA | TRBV6-1 | CASSGRTLNSPLHF | TGTGCCAGCAGTGGCCGGACCCTTAATTCACCCCTCCACTTT
NA | TRBJ1-1 | NA | TRBV6-5 | CASSYRGWTEAFF | TGTGCCAGCAGTTACAGGGGGTGGACTGAAGCTTTCTTT
NA | TRBJ1-4 | once | TRBV20-1 | CSARGAEKLFF | TGCAGTGCTAGGGGGGCTGAAAAACTGTTTTTT
NA | TRBJ1-5 | NA | TRBV5-5 | CASSLTPGDNQPQHF | TGTGCCAGCAGCTTGACCCCCGGGGACAATCAGCCCCAGCATTTT
TRBD1 | TRBJ1-4 | NA | TRBV5-4 | CASSPGGGDEKLFF | TGTGCCAGCAGCCCAGGGGGGGGCGATGAAAAACTGTTTTTT
NA | TRBJ1-1 | NA | TRBV5-1 | CASSLDTGTEAFF | TGCGCCAGCAGCTTGGATACCGGCACTGAAGCTTTCTTT
TRBD1 | TRBJ1-2 | NA | TRBV2 | CASTGGTGGNYGYTF | TGTGCCAGCACCGGGGGGACAGGGGGTAACTATGGCTACACCTTC
TRBD2 | TRBJ2-1 | NA | TRBV2 | CASRGGLAGGPEQFF | TGTGCCAGCAGGGGGGGTCTAGCGGGAGGACCTGAGCAGTTCTTC
NA | TRBJ1-2 | NA | TRBV4-3 | CASSHQQGRGYTF | TGCGCCAGCAGCCATCAACAGGGACGGGGCTACACCTTC
NA | TRBJ2-3 | NA | TRBV14 | CASSQDRGGWSTDTQYF | TGTGCCAGCAGCCAAGATCGAGGTGGATGGAGCACAGATACGCAGTATTTT
NA | TRBJ2-1 | NA | TRBV28 | CASSLFGGPPHEQFF | TGTGCCAGCAGTTTATTCGGGGGGCCGCCGCATGAGCAGTTCTTC
NA | TRBJ2-7 | NA | TRBV5-4 | CASSPSGSVYEQYF | TGTGCCAGCAGCCCCAGCGGGTCAGTCTACGAGCAGTACTTC
NA | TRBJ2-7 | NA | TRBV6-6 | CASTNPRDSYEQYF | TGTGCCAGCACCAATCCCCGGGACTCCTACGAGCAGTACTTC
NA | TRBJ2-3 | NA | TRBV29-1 | CSSAGPSTDTQYF | TGCAGCTCTGCGGGGCCTAGCACAGATACGCAGTATTTT